This T cell receptor (beta chain) was observed in a study of blood T cells in healthy people across ages. Each individual donor underwent a draw of approximately 9.8 milliliters of peripheral blood. A second PCR, run for about 7 to 11 cycles, used a sample-barcoded 5' primer plus a J-beta primer mix. Through a template-switch adaptor with 12 random nucleotides, each cDNA molecule received a tag. From the 5' RACE reads, TCRdb called clonotypes with MiXCR, one entry per CDR3 protein. The sample lists 1.5 million to 2 million distinct CDR3 sequences; roughly 28% were seen once. This clonotype was observed many times. This CDR3 contains 13 residues. V shed 3 bases and J shed 3 bases, with 12 bases lying between them. From germline, CDR1 is SQVTM and CDR2 ANQGSEA.

What was sequenced was blood. The chain couples TRBV29-1 to TRBJ2-7; no firm D call. This receptor was obtained from a young woman in good health. The DNA for the CDR3 is TGCAGCGTTGAGCAGACTGGAGACTACGAGCAGTACTTC. The encoded protein is CSVEQTGDYEQYF.